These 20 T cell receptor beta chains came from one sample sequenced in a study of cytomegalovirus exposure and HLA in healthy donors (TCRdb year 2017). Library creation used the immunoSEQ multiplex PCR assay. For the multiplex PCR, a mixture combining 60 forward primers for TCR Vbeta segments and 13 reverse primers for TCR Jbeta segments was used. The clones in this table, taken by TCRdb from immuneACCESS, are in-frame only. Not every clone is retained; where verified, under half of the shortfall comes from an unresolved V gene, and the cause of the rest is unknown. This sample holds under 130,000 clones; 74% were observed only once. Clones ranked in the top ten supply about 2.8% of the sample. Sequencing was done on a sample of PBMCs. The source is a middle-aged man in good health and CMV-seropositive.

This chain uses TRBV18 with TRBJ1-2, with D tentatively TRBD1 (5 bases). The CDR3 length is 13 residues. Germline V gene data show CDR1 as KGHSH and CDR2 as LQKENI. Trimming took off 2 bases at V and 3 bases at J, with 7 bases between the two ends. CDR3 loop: CASSPKGYYGYTF. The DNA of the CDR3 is TGTGCCAGCTCACCAAAGGGGTACTATGGCTACACCTTC.

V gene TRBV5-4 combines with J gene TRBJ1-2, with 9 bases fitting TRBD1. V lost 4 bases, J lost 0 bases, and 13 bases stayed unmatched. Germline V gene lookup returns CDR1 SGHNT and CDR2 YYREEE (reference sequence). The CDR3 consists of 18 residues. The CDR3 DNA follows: TGTGCCAGCAGCAGAGGACAGGGGCTGGTAGAAGCTAACTATGGCTACACCTTC. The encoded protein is CASSRGQGLVEANYGYTF.

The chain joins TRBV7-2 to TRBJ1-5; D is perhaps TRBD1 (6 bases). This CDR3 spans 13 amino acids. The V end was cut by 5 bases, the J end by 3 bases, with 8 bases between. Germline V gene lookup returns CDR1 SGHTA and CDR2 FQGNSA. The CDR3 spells CASSAGVNQPQHF. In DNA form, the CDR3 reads TGTGCCAGCAGCGCAGGGGTCAATCAGCCCCAGCATTTT.

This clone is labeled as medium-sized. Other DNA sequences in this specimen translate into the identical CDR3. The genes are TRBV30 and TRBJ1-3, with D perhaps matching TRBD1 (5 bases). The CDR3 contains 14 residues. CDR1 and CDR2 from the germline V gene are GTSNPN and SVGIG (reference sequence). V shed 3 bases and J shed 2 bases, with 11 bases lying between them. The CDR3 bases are TGTGCCTGGAGGGGCATGACAGCTGGAAACACCATATATTTT. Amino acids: CAWRGMTAGNTIYF.

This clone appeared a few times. CDR3 nucleotide sequence: TGTGCCAGCAGCTTGGGACAGGGGAAGGGCTACACCTTC. It translates to CASSLGQGKGYTF. The chain employs TRBV5-4 and TRBJ1-2, with TRBD1 matching over 8 bases. This CDR3 region has 13 residues. Germline V CDR1 and CDR2: SGHNT, YYREEE (reference sequence). The V segment lost 0 bases and the J segment 8 bases; nucleotides outside the gene matches: 3.

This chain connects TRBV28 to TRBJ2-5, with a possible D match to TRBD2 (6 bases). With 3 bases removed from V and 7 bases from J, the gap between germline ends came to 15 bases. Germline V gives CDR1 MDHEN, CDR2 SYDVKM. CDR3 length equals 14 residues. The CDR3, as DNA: TGTGCCAGCAGTTTCGGCGGGGTCTTGGGGACCCAGTACTTC. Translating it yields CASSFGGVLGTQYF.

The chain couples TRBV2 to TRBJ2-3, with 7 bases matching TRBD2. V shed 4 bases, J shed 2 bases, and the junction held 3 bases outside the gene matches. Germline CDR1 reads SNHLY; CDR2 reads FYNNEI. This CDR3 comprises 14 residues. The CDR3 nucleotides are TGTGCCAGCAGTGCTAGCGGACCCACAGATACGCAGTATTTT. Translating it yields CASSASGPTDTQYF. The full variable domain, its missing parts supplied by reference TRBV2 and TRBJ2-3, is EPEVTQTPSHQVTQMGQEVILRCVPISNHLYFYWYRQILGQKVEFLVSFYNNEISEKSEIFDDQFSVERPDGSNFTLKIRSTKLEDSAMYFCASSASGPTDTQYFGPGTRLTVL.

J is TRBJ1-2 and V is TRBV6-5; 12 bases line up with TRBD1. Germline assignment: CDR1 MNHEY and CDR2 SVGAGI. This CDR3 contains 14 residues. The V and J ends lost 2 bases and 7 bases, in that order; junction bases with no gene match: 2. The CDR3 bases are TGTGCCAGCAGTTACGGGACAGGGGGCGGTGGCTACACCTTC. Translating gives CASSYGTGGGGYTF.

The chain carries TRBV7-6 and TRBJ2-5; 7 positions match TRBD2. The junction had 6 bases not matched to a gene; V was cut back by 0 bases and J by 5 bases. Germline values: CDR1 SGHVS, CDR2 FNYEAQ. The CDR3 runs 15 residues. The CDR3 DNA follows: TGTGCCAGCAGCTTAGCCAGCGGGGCCTGGGAGACCCAGTACTTC. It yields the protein CASSLASGAWETQYF.

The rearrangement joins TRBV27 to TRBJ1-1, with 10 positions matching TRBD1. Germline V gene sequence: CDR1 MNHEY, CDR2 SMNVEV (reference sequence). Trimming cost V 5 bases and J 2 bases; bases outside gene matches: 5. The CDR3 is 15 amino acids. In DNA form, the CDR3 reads TGTGCCAGCAGTCCCCGGACAGGGGGTAACACTGAAGCTTTCTTT. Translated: CASSPRTGGNTEAFF.

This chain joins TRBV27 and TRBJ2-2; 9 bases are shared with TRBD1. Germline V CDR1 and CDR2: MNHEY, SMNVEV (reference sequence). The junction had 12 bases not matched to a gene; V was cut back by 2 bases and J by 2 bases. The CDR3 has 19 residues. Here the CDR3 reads CASSLRYRPGQGNTGELFF. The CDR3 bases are TGTGCCAGCAGTTTAAGATACAGACCGGGACAGGGTAACACCGGGGAGCTGTTTTTT.

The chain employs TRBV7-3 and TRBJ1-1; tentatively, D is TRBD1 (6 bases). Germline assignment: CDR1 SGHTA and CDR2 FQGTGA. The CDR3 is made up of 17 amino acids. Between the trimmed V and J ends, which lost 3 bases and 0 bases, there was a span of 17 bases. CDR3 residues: CASSFMGRGRMNTEAFF. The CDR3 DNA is TGTGCCAGCAGCTTTATGGGCAGGGGAAGAATGAACACTGAAGCTTTCTTT.

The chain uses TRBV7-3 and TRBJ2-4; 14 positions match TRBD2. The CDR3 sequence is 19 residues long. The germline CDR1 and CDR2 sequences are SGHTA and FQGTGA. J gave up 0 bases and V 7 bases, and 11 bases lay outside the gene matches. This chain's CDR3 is CASNFPGLAGAPAKNIQYF. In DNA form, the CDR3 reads TGTGCCAGCAACTTCCCGGGACTAGCGGGAGCGCCAGCCAAAAACATTCAGTACTTC.

CDR3 loop: CASSLVGRQDTQYF. The CDR3 region has the DNA TGCGCCAGCAGCTTGGTGGGGCGGCAGGATACGCAGTATTTT. This chain uses TRBV5-1 with TRBJ2-3; D perhaps matches TRBD1 (5 bases). The CDR3 contains 14 residues. The V end lost 0 bases, the J end lost 6 bases, and 11 bases lay between the germline ends. Germline CDR1 reads SGHRS; CDR2 reads YFSETQ. Filled out from reference TRBV5-1 and TRBJ2-3, the complete variable domain reads KAGVTQTPRYLIKTRGQQVTLSCSPISGHRSVSWYQQTPGQGLQFLFEYFSETQRNKGNFPGRFSGRQFSNSRSEMNVSTLELGDSALYLCASSLVGRQDTQYFGPGTRLTVL.

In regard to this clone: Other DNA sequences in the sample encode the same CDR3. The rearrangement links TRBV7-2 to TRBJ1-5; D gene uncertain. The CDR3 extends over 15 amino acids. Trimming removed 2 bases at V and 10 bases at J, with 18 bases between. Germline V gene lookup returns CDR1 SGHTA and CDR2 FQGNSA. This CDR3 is CASSLWEGLGQPQHF. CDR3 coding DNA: TGTGCCAGCAGCTTATGGGAGGGCCTGGGTCAACCCCAGCATTTT.

Here the CDR3 reads CASSPPLVIGGPPSGTGELFF. The CDR3 DNA sequence: TGTGCCAGCAGCCCCCCTCTTGTTATAGGAGGGCCGCCCTCAGGGACCGGGGAGCTGTTTTTT. The chain couples TRBV2 to TRBJ2-2, with D maybe TRBD2 (6 bases). CDR1 is SNHLY, CDR2 FYNNEI, per germline. V was clipped by 6 bases and J by 5 bases, with 34 bases between them. This CDR3 is 21 amino acids long.

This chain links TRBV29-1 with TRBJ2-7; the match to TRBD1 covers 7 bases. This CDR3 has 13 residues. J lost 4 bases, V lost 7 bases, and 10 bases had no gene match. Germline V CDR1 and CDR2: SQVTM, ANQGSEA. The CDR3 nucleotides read TGCAGCGCCTCCGGGACAGCCCAATACGAGCAGTACTTC. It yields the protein CSASGTAQYEQYF.

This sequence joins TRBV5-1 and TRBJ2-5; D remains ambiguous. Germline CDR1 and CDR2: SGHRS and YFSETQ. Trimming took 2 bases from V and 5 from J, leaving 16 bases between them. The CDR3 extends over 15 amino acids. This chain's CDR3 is CASSFVGDVQETQYF. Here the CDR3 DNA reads TGCGCCAGCAGCTTTGTCGGAGACGTTCAGGAGACCCAGTACTTC. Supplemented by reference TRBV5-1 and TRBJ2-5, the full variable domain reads KAGVTQTPRYLIKTRGQQVTLSCSPISGHRSVSWYQQTPGQGLQFLFEYFSETQRNKGNFPGRFSGRQFSNSRSEMNVSTLELGDSALYLCASSFVGDVQETQYFGPGTRLLVL.

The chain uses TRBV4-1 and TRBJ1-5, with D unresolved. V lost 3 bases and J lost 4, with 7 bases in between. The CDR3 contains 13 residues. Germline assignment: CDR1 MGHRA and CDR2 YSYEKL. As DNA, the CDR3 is TGCGCCAGCAGCCACGAGGGTAATCAGCCCCAGCATTTT. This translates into CASSHEGNQPQHF.

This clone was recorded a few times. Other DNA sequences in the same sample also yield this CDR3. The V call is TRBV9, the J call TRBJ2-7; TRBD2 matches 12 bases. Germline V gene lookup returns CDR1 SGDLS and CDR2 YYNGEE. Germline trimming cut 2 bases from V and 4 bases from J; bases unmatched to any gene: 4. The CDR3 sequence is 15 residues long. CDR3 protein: CASSVGTSGLYEQYF. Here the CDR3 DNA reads TGTGCCAGCAGCGTTGGGACTAGCGGGCTGTACGAGCAGTACTTC. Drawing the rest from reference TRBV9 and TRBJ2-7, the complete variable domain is DSGVTQTPKHLITATGQRVTLRCSPRSGDLSVYWYQQSLDQGLQFLIQYYNGEERAKGNILERFSAQQFPDLHSELNLSSLELGDSALYFCASSVGTSGLYEQYFGPGTRLTVT.